The 27 T cell receptor beta chains in this list originate from one sample, sequenced in a study of T cells in Graves' hyperthyroidism and ophthalmopathy. The CDR3 regions of TCR beta were amplified from RNA transcripts. The HTBI primer set was used in a first-round RT-PCR of the TCR CDR3. TCRdb processed the multiplex PCR reads anew with MiXCR; each CDR3 protein has one entry. The repertoire includes a few hundred thousand distinct CDR3 sequences, roughly 15% of them detected once, and roughly 15% sits in the top ten. Input material: blood. These receptors were taken from a woman aged 40 to 50 with Graves' hyperthyroidism that later progressed to Graves' ophthalmopathy.

At least ten counts were recorded for this clonotype. The CDR3 is CASSLTGGIQYF. The CDR3 DNA follows: TGCGCCAGCAGCTTGACAGGGGGCATTCAGTACTTC. The V and J genes are TRBV5-1 and TRBJ2-4; TRBD1 aligns across 8 bases. V lost 1 base to trimming and J lost 9 bases; unmatched junction nucleotides: 0. Looked up from germline, CDR1 is SGHRS and CDR2 is YFSETQ. The CDR3 spans 12 residues.

This clonotype was detected only a few times. The chain links TRBV5-1 to TRBJ2-4, with D maybe TRBD2 (5 bases). The germline V gene encodes CDR1 SGHRS and CDR2 YFSETQ. Trimming removed 5 bases from V and 2 bases from J, with 8 bases in between. This CDR3 comprises 13 residues. CDR3 sequence reads: CASSRGSKNIQYF. The CDR3 coding sequence is TGCGCCAGCAGTCGGGGTTCCAAAAACATTCAGTACTTC.

This clonotype was observed at least ten times. The CDR3 sequence: CASSRAGTAFYEQYF. CDR3 nucleotides: TGTGCCAGCAGCAGAGCCGGGACAGCCTTCTACGAGCAGTACTTC. This rearrangement joins TRBV7-9 to TRBJ2-7; 7 nucleotides line up with TRBD1. The CDR3 has 15 residues. The V gene end was trimmed by 5 bases and the J gene end by 3 bases; junction bases not matched to a gene: 10. Germline assignment: CDR1 SEHNR and CDR2 FQNEAQ (reference sequence).

This clonotype was recorded a few times. This sequence may be a read error, since a much larger clone differs from it by one base. This rearrangement joins TRBV20-1 to TRBJ2-5; 9 nucleotides match TRBD1. From germline, CDR1 is DFQATT and CDR2 SNEGSKA (reference sequence). The CDR3 loop spans 17 amino acids. CDR3 nucleotides: TGCGGTGCTAGAGATCTCTGGGGGACAGGGCCGAGTGAGACCCAGTACTTC. The encoded protein is CGARDLWGTGPSETQYF.

This clonotype was observed many times. The genes are TRBV20-1 and TRBJ1-5; no clear D. This CDR3 comprises 15 residues. CDR1 is DFQATT and CDR2 is SNEGSKA in the germline V gene (reference sequence). The germline V and J ends were trimmed by 1 base and 1 base, with 11 bases remaining between them. CDR3 nucleotides: TGCAGTGCTAGAGGTAACAGACTAAGCAATCAGCCCCAGCATTTT. Amino acids: CSARGNRLSNQPQHF.

Of note for this clonotype: The junction differs from germline at one of its ends, possibly a read error. The chain recombines TRBV7-9 with TRBJ2-2, with D possibly matching TRBD2 (5 bases). Per germline, CDR1 SEHNR and CDR2 FQNEAQ (reference sequence). This CDR3 is built from 16 residues. CDR3 amino acids: CASSLEGVGVTGELSF. The DNA of the CDR3 is TGTGCCAGCAGCTTAGAGGGAGTCGGGGTCACCGGGGAGCTGTCTTTT.

This clonotype was seen repeatedly, ten times or more. This sequence joins TRBV30 and TRBJ2-1, with TRBD2 as a possible D gene (6 bases). The CDR3 runs 15 residues. V was trimmed by 5 bases and J by 8 bases, leaving 22 bases between them. The germline gives CDR1 GTSNPN, CDR2 SVGIG (reference sequence). Here the CDR3 reads CAWQRRREDDDEQFF. The CDR3 DNA reads TGTGCCTGGCAACGACGGAGGGAGGATGATGATGAGCAGTTCTTC.

This clonotype was observed a handful of times. This chain links TRBV5-5 with TRBJ2-1; 7 bases map to TRBD2. The CDR3 has 16 residues. V gave up 4 bases and J gave up 1 base; unmatched junction bases: 8. Germline lookup yields CDR1 SGHKS and CDR2 YYEKEE (reference sequence). Here the CDR3 DNA reads TGTGCCAGCAGCGATGGACTAGGGCTTTCCTACAATGAGCAGTTCTTC. Residues: CASSDGLGLSYNEQFF.

This clonotype was counted only a few times. V usage is TRBV28 and J usage is TRBJ1-2; D is unclear. Germline CDR1 reads MDHEN; CDR2 reads SYDVKM. The V gene lost 3 bases and the J gene lost 8 bases, with 13 bases spanning the gap. The CDR3 extends over 13 amino acids. CDR3 region: CASSFVTTTGYTF. The CDR3 region has the DNA TGTGCCAGCAGTTTTGTTACAACAACGGGCTACACCTTC.

This clonotype was found many times. This could be a read error, since a much larger clone is one nucleotide away. The genes are TRBV11-2 and TRBJ2-5, with D possibly matching TRBD1 (5 bases). Trimming took 5 bases from V and 6 from J, leaving 13 bases between them. The CDR3 length is 13 residues. Germline loops: CDR1 SGHAT, CDR2 FQNNGV. Here the CDR3 reads CASSQGVQKTQYF. The CDR3 nucleotides are TGTGCCAGCAGCCAAGGGGTTCAAAAGACCCAGTACTTC.

This clonotype has only a few counts. CDR3 region: CSARSGAGGRETQYF. The CDR3 DNA reads TGCAGTGCTAGAAGTGGAGCGGGGGGCAGGGAGACCCAGTACTTC. This rearrangement joins TRBV20-1 to TRBJ2-5; 9 positions agree with TRBD2. CDR3 length: 15 amino acids. V shed 2 bases, J shed 5 bases, and the junction held 9 bases outside the gene matches. Germline-derived CDR1 and CDR2 are DFQATT and SNEGSKA (reference sequence).

The V call is TRBV27, the J call TRBJ1-5, with no clear D. V was pared by 4 bases and J by 4 bases, with 14 bases between. Germline V gene data show CDR1 as MNHEY and CDR2 as SMNVEV (reference sequence). CDR3 length: 15 residues. CDR3 loop: CASSYSQDLNQPQHF. The CDR3 nucleotides are TGTGCCAGCAGTTACTCCCAGGACCTTAATCAGCCCCAGCATTTT.

This chain links TRBV4-1 with TRBJ2-1; tentative D call: TRBD2 (6 bases). The V end lost 4 bases, the J end lost 5 bases, and 12 bases lay between the germline ends. CDR1 and CDR2 from the germline V gene are MGHRA and YSYEKL. The length of the CDR3 is 14 residues. Written as DNA, the CDR3 is TGCGCCAGCAGCCGAGCGGGTTTCGACAATGAGCAGTTCTTC. This codes for CASSRAGFDNEQFF.

This clonotype came up many times. CDR3 DNA sequence: TGTGCCAGCAGAGAGGGGACAGGTGGGTTCGATGAGCAGTTCTTC. Translated, it gives CASREGTGGFDEQFF. The chain employs TRBV28 and TRBJ2-1, with 8 nucleotides matching TRBD1. The CDR3 sequence is 15 residues long. The V and J ends lost 6 bases and 8 bases, in that order; junction bases with no gene match: 12. CDR1 is MDHEN and CDR2 is SYDVKM in the germline V gene.

This clonotype was recorded at least ten times. The chain couples TRBV27 to TRBJ2-5; D perhaps matches TRBD1 (6 bases). The CDR3 is made up of 13 amino acids. Trimming cost V 5 bases and J 9 bases, with 16 bases left between them. Looked up from germline, CDR1 is MNHEY and CDR2 is SMNVEV (reference sequence). CDR3 in DNA: TGTGCCAGCAGTCAGACAGGTACCGCGGCCCAGTACTTC. This translates into CASSQTGTAAQYF.

V is TRBV7-9 and J is TRBJ2-5, with 12 bases matching TRBD2. Germline CDR1 is SEHNR and CDR2 is FQNEAQ (reference sequence). CDR3 length: 17 amino acids. With V trimmed by 3 bases and J by 4 bases, 9 bases remained unmatched. CDR3 sequence (DNA): TGTGCCAGCAGCTTCCCAAGACTAGCGGGAGTCGGAGAGACCCAGTACTTC. The encoded protein is CASSFPRLAGVGETQYF.

This clonotype appeared a few times. This may stem from a read error, because a much larger clone lies one nucleotide away. The rearrangement links TRBV28 to TRBJ1-1, with a tentative D call TRBD1 (5 bases). This CDR3 has 13 residues. Looked up from germline, CDR1 is MDHEN and CDR2 is SYDVKM. Trimming pared 4 bases from V and 3 bases from J, leaving 9 bases between. The CDR3 DNA is TGTGCCAGCAGTTCGTTACAGGACACTGAAGCTTTCTTT. Its protein is CASSSLQDTEAFF.

A few counts support this clonotype. The chain carries TRBV5-1 and TRBJ2-7; tentative D call: TRBD2 (5 bases). The CDR3 runs 14 residues. V was cut by 1 base and J by 3 bases, with 11 bases left in between. The germline V gene has CDR1 SGHRS and CDR2 YFSETQ. This CDR3 is CASSLRTGGYEQYF. The DNA for the CDR3 is TGCGCCAGCAGCTTGAGGACTGGAGGCTACGAGCAGTACTTC.

For the CDR3, the DNA is TGTGCCAGCAGCCCATCCCGACTAGCGGGAGTCGAGCAGTACTTC. This gives the protein CASSPSRLAGVEQYF. This chain uses TRBV7-9 with TRBJ2-7; 12 bases agree with TRBD2. This CDR3 region has 15 residues. Trimming removed 5 bases from V and 6 bases from J; junction bases left unmatched: 8. Germline assignment: CDR1 SEHNR and CDR2 FQNEAQ (reference sequence).

Many counts were recorded for this clonotype. The V call is TRBV5-1, the J call TRBJ2-3; D unresolved. The CDR3 has 13 residues. The germline CDR1 and CDR2 sequences are SGHRS and YFSETQ. Trimming left V 3 bases short and J 1 base short, with 6 bases between. In DNA form, the CDR3 reads TGCGCCAGCAGCTATGGGGGCACAGATACGCAGTATTTT. This encodes CASSYGGTDTQYF. Supplemented by reference TRBV5-1 and TRBJ2-3, the full variable domain reads KAGVTQTPRYLIKTRGQQVTLSCSPISGHRSVSWYQQTPGQGLQFLFEYFSETQRNKGNFPGRFSGRQFSNSRSEMNVSTLELGDSALYLCASSYGGTDTQYFGPGTRLTVL.

The V and J genes are TRBV28 and TRBJ1-5, with TRBD1 identical over 9 bases. CDR3 size: 17 residues. V shed 4 bases and J 3 bases; nucleotides not matched to a gene: 10. Germline CDR1 is MDHEN and CDR2 is SYDVKM. The CDR3 region has the DNA TGTGCCAGCAGTTCGCCTCCGGACAGGGGTTACAATCAGCCCCAGCATTTT. Protein sequence: CASSSPPDRGYNQPQHF.

This clonotype appeared many times. In DNA form, the CDR3 reads TGCAGTGGCCCTCGTTTCGCCCATGGCTACACCTTC. Translated: CSGPRFAHGYTF. This chain uses TRBV20-1 with TRBJ1-2; D not certain. Deletions cut 7 bases from V and 6 bases from J, with 15 bases between. The germline V gene has CDR1 DFQATT and CDR2 SNEGSKA (reference sequence). CDR3 size: 12 residues.

The table lists this clonotype with many counts. This chain links TRBV28 with TRBJ2-7; D may be TRBD2 (6 bases). This CDR3 comprises 13 residues. Trimming removed 6 bases from V and 3 bases from J, with 12 bases in between. Per the germline V gene, CDR1 is MDHEN and CDR2 is SYDVKM. This chain's CDR3 is CASSLTSSYEQYF. The CDR3 bases are TGTGCCAGCAGCTTAACTAGCAGCTACGAGCAGTACTTC.

The chain uses TRBV5-1 and TRBJ2-1; TRBD2 matches at 10 bases. Looked up from germline, CDR1 is SGHRS and CDR2 is YFSETQ. This CDR3 contains 15 residues. V gave up 6 bases and J gave up 7 bases; unmatched junction bases: 10. In nucleotides, the CDR3 is TGCGCCAGCAAACCAACTAGCGGGACGGATAATGAGCAGTTCTTC. Amino acids: CASKPTSGTDNEQFF.

The sample holds a few counts of this clonotype. At one end the junction does not follow the germline gene, possibly because of a read error. This sequence joins TRBV5-1 and TRBJ2-7; 11 bases are shared with TRBD2. The CDR3 totals 14 residues. CDR1 SGHRS and CDR2 YFSETQ come from the germline V gene. CDR3 amino acids: CASSELAGVYEQCF. CDR3 in DNA: TGCGCCAGCAGCGAACTAGCGGGAGTCTACGAGCAGTGCTTC.

This clonotype came up many times. The V and J genes are TRBV7-8 and TRBJ2-1, with D possibly TRBD1 on 5 matching bases. Germline V gives CDR1 SGHVS, CDR2 FQNEAQ. Trimming stripped 1 base from V and 9 bases from J, with 19 bases between. CDR3 size: 16 residues. The CDR3 loop reads CASSLDYITGTGEQFF. In nucleotides, the CDR3 is TGTGCCAGCAGCTTAGATTATATTACAGGAACAGGTGAGCAGTTCTTC.

Many counts were recorded for this clonotype. The rearrangement links TRBV12-3 or TRBV12-4 to TRBJ2-7, with 9 positions matching TRBD1. The V gene end was trimmed by 2 bases and the J gene end by 9 bases; junction bases not matched to a gene: 5. This CDR3 is 13 amino acids long. The CDR3 is CASSLLGQGGQYF. CDR3 nucleotide sequence: TGTGCCAGCAGTTTATTGGGACAGGGAGGGCAGTACTTC.